This TCR beta chain was identified in a study of T cell repertoires in cytomegalovirus infection. TCRdb itself ran the reads through MiXCR, one entry per CDR3 protein. The table includes hundreds of thousands of distinct CDR3 sequences, approximately 33% detected once. With respect to this clonotype: What it binds is unknown.

This CDR3 has 13 amino acids. Trimming took 5 bases from V and 5 from J, leaving 12 bases between them. The sample here was cultured CD8+ T cells from PBMCs, taken from culture after CMV antigen stimulation. This TCR was sampled from a human donor in good health (CMV status not recorded). Some clones in this sample may be carry-over from other donors' samples. The chain joins TRBV12-3 or TRBV12-4 to TRBJ2-5; D call uncertain. The CDR3 sequence is CASSPRPVETQYF. Written as DNA, the CDR3 is TGTGCCAGCAGTCCCCGGCCCGTTGAGACCCAGTACTTC.